This T cell receptor (beta chain) is drawn from a study of blood T cell repertoires in COVID-19. The CDR3 covers 12 residues. Method: immunoSEQ multiplex PCR; TCRdb's copy keeps in-frame clones and lacks some. The sample includes a few hundred thousand clones, roughly 90% of them seen just once. The sequenced sample consisted of PBMCs or T cells enriched from blood (not recorded which). The chain couples TRBV12-2 to TRBJ2-2; the table assigns TRBD2, which was not confirmed against the DNA. TRBV12-2 is labeled a pseudogene. The receptor was isolated from a woman aged 25 to 39 who had recovered from COVID-19. CDR3 sequence reads: CASRPLPGELFF. The CDR3 coding sequence is TGTGCAAGTCGCCCCCTCCCGGGGGAGCTGTTTTTT.